Below are 9 T cell receptor beta chains sequenced from a single sample in a study of somatic mutations in cytotoxic T cells in rheumatoid arthritis. Sequenced by immunoSEQ multiplex PCR; TCRdb stores in-frame clones only, minus some. The sample consists of 15,000 or so clones, about 72% of them appearing once. Sequencing was carried out using CD8+ T cells sorted from blood. These receptors were obtained from an adult with rheumatoid arthritis.

The chain combines TRBV11-2 with TRBJ2-5; no firm D call. V lost 5 bases, J lost 4 bases, and 8 bases lay in between. Germline CDR1 SGHAT, CDR2 FQNNGV. This CDR3 comprises 12 residues. The CDR3 nucleotides read TGTGCCAGCAGCCGGCTTAGAGAGACCCAGTACTTC. This codes for CASSRLRETQYF.

This chain links TRBV10-1 with TRBJ2-3, with unresolved D. The CDR3 has 11 residues. CDR1 WNHNN and CDR2 SYGVQD come from the germline V gene (reference sequence). Trimming removed 3 bases at V and 6 bases at J, with 4 bases between. The CDR3 is CASSEGDTQYF. The CDR3 DNA reads as TGCGCCAGCAGTGAAGGGGATACGCAGTATTTT.

The chain links TRBV14 to TRBJ1-6; tentatively, D is TRBD1 (5 bases). The V gene lost 0 bases and the J gene lost 5 bases, with 8 bases spanning the gap. The CDR3 spans 15 residues. Per germline, CDR1 SGHDN and CDR2 FVKESK. The CDR3 here is CASSQDDRNNSPLHF. The DNA for the CDR3 is TGTGCCAGCAGCCAAGATGACAGAAATAATTCACCCCTCCACTTT.

The chain is built from TRBV7-9 and TRBJ1-5; D remains ambiguous. Germline V gives CDR1 SEHNR, CDR2 FQNEAQ (reference sequence). Trimming took off 5 bases at V and 3 bases at J, with 23 bases between the two ends. CDR3 length: 18 amino acids. CDR3 loop: CASSQSVSYGQVNQPQHF. CDR3 coding DNA: TGTGCCAGCAGCCAGTCGGTGTCGTATGGGCAGGTCAATCAGCCCCAGCATTTT. The full variable domain, rest sourced from reference TRBV7-9 and TRBJ1-5, is DTGVSQNPRHKITKRGQNVTFRCDPISEHNRLYWYRQTLGQGPEFLTYFQNEAQLEKSRLLSDRFSAERPKGSFSTLEIQRTEQGDSAMYLCASSQSVSYGQVNQPQHFGDGTRLSIL.

This clone has just one count. The rearrangement joins TRBV7-6 to TRBJ2-1; 9 nucleotides line up with TRBD2. CDR3 size: 17 residues. The ends lost 2 bases at V and 0 bases at J; junction bases unmatched: 5. The germline V gene encodes CDR1 SGHVS and CDR2 FNYEAQ. The CDR3 reads CASSLMRGGSSYNEQFF. CDR3 DNA: TGTGCCAGCAGCTTAATGCGGGGGGGCTCCTCCTACAATGAGCAGTTCTTC.

V and J are TRBV5-4 and TRBJ1-5; perhaps TRBD1 as D (5 bases). Germline CDR1 SGHNT, CDR2 YYREEE (reference sequence). This CDR3 comprises 13 residues. Trimming left V 3 bases short and J 9 bases short, with 13 bases between. This CDR3 reads CASSYKGGGPQHF. CDR3 nucleotide sequence: TGTGCCAGCAGCTATAAGGGCGGGGGGCCCCAGCATTTT.

The sample holds one count of this clone. J is TRBJ2-1 and V is TRBV5-1; D is unclear. Per germline, CDR1 SGHRS and CDR2 YFSETQ. The CDR3 has 17 residues. V lost 1 base, J lost 0 bases, and 14 bases lay in between. CDR3 region: CASSLSLVLTSYNEQFF. The DNA of the CDR3 is TGCGCCAGCAGCTTGTCGTTGGTCCTAACCTCCTACAATGAGCAGTTCTTC.

This rearrangement joins TRBV5-1 to TRBJ1-4; 8 bases align to TRBD1. With 4 bases clipped from V and 4 bases from J, the junction kept 9 bases outside the gene matches. The CDR3 is 16 residues long. CDR1 SGHRS and CDR2 YFSETQ come from the germline V gene. This CDR3 reads CASSRTGTGVNEKLFF. The CDR3 DNA is TGCGCCAGCAGCAGAACCGGGACAGGTGTTAATGAAAAACTGTTTTTT.

The chain carries TRBV7-6 and TRBJ2-7, with 8 bases matching TRBD1. Per the germline V gene, CDR1 is SGHVS and CDR2 is FNYEAQ. This CDR3 is built from 15 residues. V trimming: 1 base; J trimming: 4 bases; junction bases outside the gene matches: 6. In DNA form, the CDR3 reads TGTGCCAGCAGCTTAGAGACAGGGGCTCTGTACGAGCAGTACTTC. It codes for CASSLETGALYEQYF.